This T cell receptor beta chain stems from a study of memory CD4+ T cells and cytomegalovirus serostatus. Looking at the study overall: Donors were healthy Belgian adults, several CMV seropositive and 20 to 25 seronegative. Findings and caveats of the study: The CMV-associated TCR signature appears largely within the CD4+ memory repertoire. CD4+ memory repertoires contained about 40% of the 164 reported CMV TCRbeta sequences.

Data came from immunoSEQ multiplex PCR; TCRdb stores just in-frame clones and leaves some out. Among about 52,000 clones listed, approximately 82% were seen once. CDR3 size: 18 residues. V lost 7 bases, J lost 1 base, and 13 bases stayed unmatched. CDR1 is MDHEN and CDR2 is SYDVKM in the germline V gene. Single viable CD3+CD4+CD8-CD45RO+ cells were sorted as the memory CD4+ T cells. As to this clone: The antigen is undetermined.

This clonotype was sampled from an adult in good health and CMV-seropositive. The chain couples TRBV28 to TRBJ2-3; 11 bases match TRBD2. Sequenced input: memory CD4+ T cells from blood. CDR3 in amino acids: CASTLLVGSGGGTDTQYF. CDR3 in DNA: TGTGCCAGCACCTTGCTGGTCGGTAGCGGGGGGGGCACAGATACGCAGTATTTT.